This entry lists 8 T cell receptor beta chains sequenced from one sample in a study of shared clonotypes between healthy human individuals. The assay was immunoSEQ multiplex PCR, and TCRdb's table has in-frame clones only and misses some. The data show millions of clones, more than 85% seen once. Sequenced: naive CD4+ T cells from PBMCs. Documented subset: CD45RA+ positively selected. These receptors all stem from a man between 18 and 29 years old in good health. Some clones in this sample may be carry-over from other donors' samples.

The chain uses TRBV6-5 and TRBJ2-7, with TRBD1 identical over 7 bases. The CDR3 has 14 amino acids. Germline-derived CDR1 and CDR2 are MNHEY and SVGAGI. J lost 3 bases, V lost 5 bases, and 7 bases had no gene match. As DNA, the CDR3 is TGTGCCAGCAGTCCGCTGGGACAGATCTACGAGCAGTACTTC. It is translated as CASSPLGQIYEQYF.

CDR3 nucleotide sequence: TGTGCCAGCAGCTTAACTAGCGGGCCATTCTACGAGCAGTACTTC. Protein: CASSLTSGPFYEQYF. The chain is built from TRBV6-5 and TRBJ2-7; TRBD2 aligns across 9 bases. Germline assignment: CDR1 MNHEY and CDR2 SVGAGI. This CDR3 has 15 amino acids. V was pared by 6 bases and J by 3 bases, with 9 bases of the junction left unmatched.

The table lists this clone with a few counts. This chain uses TRBV30 with TRBJ1-2; TRBD1 might be the D (6 bases). The ends were cut back, 3 bases at V and 3 bases at J, with 11 bases in the middle. CDR1 is GTSNPN and CDR2 is SVGIG in the germline V gene (reference sequence). CDR3 length: 13 residues. The CDR3 sequence: CAWRQGFDYGYTF. As DNA, the CDR3 is TGTGCCTGGAGACAGGGATTCGACTATGGCTACACCTTC.

The chain joins TRBV30 to TRBJ1-2; TRBD1 might be the D (5 bases). V was trimmed by 0 bases and J by 12 bases, leaving 20 bases between them. The CDR3 spans 14 residues. Germline-derived CDR1 and CDR2 are GTSNPN and SVGIG (reference sequence). The CDR3 DNA is TGTGCCTGGAGTGTGATCGCTAGGGACTTTATTAACACCTTC. Protein: CAWSVIARDFINTF.

This clone has a single count. The J gene is TRBJ2-6, the V gene TRBV27; D gene ambiguous. Trimming shortened V by 1 base and J by 4 bases, and 11 bases separated the two germline ends. The CDR3 sequence is 16 residues long. Germline CDR1 and CDR2: MNHEY and SMNVEV (reference sequence). The CDR3 region has the DNA TGTGCCAGCAGTTTATGGACCGCGACCGGGGCCAACGTCCTGACTTTC. This codes for CASSLWTATGANVLTF. Drawing the rest from reference TRBV27 and TRBJ2-6, the complete variable domain is EAQVTQNPRYLITVTGKKLTVTCSQNMNHEYMSWYRQDPGLGLRQIYYSMNVEVTDKGDVPEGYKVSRKEKRNFPLILESPSPNQTSLYFCASSLWTATGANVLTFGAGSRLTVL.

DNA for the CDR3: TGTGCCAGCAGCGATAAAACGACAGGCTACGAGCAGTACTTC. This encodes CASSDKTTGYEQYF. V is TRBV2 and J is TRBJ2-7, with a tentative D call TRBD1 (6 bases). Germline V gives CDR1 SNHLY, CDR2 FYNNEI. The CDR3 has 14 amino acids. Trimming shortened V by 6 bases and J by 3 bases, and 15 bases separated the two germline ends.

V is TRBV20-1 and J is TRBJ2-7; D unclear. Germline lookup yields CDR1 DFQATT and CDR2 SNEGSKA (reference sequence). V was shortened by 6 bases and J by 5 bases, with 8 bases between the two germline ends. This CDR3 is 10 amino acids long. The CDR3 loop is CSAPKNEQYF. The CDR3 coding sequence is TGCAGTGCGCCCAAGAACGAGCAGTACTTC.

This chain joins TRBV2 and TRBJ2-7, with TRBD2 matching 10 bases. V gave up 6 bases and J gave up 5 bases; unmatched junction bases: 7. Per the germline V gene, CDR1 is SNHLY and CDR2 is FYNNEI. This CDR3 is 14 amino acids long. The CDR3 region has the DNA TGTGCCAGCAGGAGGACTAGCGGTCTACACGAGCAGTACTTC. It specifies CASRRTSGLHEQYF.